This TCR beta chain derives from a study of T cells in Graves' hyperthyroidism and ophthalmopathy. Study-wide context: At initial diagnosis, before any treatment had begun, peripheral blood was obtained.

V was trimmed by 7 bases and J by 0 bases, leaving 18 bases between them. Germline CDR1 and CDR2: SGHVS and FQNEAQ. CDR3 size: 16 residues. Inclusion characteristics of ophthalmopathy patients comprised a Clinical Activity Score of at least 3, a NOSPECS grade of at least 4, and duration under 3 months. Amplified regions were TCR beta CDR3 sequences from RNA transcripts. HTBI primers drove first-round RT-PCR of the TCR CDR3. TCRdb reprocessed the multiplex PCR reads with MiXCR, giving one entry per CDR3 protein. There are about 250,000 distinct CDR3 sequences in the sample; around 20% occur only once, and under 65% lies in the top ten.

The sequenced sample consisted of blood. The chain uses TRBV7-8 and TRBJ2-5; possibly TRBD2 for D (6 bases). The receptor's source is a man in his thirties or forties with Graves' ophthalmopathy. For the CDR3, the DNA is TGTGCCAGCATCCTGGCCGGAGCGGGCAACCAAGAGACCCAGTACTTC. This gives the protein CASILAGAGNQETQYF.